This T cell receptor (beta chain) was captured by sequencing in a study of breast tumors, draining lymph nodes, adjacent tissues. TCRdb analysed the multiplex PCR reads with MiXCR anew, one entry per CDR3 protein. The sample holds a few hundred thousand distinct CDR3 sequences; less than 45% are singletons and the top ten take 3.6%. Concerning this clonotype: What it binds is unknown. A much larger clone differs from this one at a single base, so this may be a read error.

CDR3 length: 15 residues. Between the trimmed V and J ends, which lost 5 bases and 7 bases, there was a span of 21 bases. The germline V gene encodes CDR1 SGHTA and CDR2 FQGNSA. Study findings and constraints: Luminal-like breast cancer showed significantly greater tumor-nontumor repertoire similarity than basal-like breast cancer did. Compared with lymph nodes, tumors were less diverse; compared with nontumor tissue, more. That most tumor T cells come from lymph nodes remained unproven.

The lymph nodes were axillary draining lymph nodes from breast cancer patients. The sequenced material came from axillary lymph node tissue. The source is a female donor with breast cancer. Some clones in this sample may be carry-over from other donors' samples. The chain employs TRBV7-2 and TRBJ2-7; TRBD1 or TRBD2 may be the D gene (6 bases each). CDR3 amino acids: CASSKLGARGGEQYF. CDR3 in DNA: TGTGCCAGCAGCAAGTTGGGGGCCAGGGGAGGTGAGCAGTACTTC.